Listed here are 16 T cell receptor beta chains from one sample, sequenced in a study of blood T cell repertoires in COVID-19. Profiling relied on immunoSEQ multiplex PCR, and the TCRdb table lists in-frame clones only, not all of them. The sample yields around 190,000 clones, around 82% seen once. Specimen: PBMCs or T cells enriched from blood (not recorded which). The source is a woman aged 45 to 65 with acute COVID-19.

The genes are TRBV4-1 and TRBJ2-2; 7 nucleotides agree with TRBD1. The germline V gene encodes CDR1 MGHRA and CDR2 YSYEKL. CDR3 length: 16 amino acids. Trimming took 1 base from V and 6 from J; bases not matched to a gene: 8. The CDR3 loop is CASSQAEFGTAGELFF. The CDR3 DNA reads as TGCGCCAGCAGCCAAGCTGAATTCGGGACAGCCGGGGAGCTGTTTTTT.

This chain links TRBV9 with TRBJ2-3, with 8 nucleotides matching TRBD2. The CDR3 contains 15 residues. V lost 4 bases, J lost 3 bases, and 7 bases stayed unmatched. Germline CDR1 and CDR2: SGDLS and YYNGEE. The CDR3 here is CASSLSGDVTDTQYF. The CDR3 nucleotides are TGTGCCAGCAGCCTTAGCGGGGATGTTACAGATACGCAGTATTTT. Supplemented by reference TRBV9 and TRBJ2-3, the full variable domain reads DSGVTQTPKHLITATGQRVTLRCSPRSGDLSVYWYQQSLDQGLQFLIQYYNGEERAKGNILERFSAQQFPDLHSELNLSSLELGDSALYFCASSLSGDVTDTQYFGPGTRLTVL.

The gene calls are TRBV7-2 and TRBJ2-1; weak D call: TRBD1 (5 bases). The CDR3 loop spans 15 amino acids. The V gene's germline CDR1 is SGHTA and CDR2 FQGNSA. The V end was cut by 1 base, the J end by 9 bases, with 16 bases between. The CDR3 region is CASSLGGYISGEQFF. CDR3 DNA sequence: TGTGCCAGCAGCTTAGGGGGCTATATCTCGGGTGAGCAGTTCTTC.

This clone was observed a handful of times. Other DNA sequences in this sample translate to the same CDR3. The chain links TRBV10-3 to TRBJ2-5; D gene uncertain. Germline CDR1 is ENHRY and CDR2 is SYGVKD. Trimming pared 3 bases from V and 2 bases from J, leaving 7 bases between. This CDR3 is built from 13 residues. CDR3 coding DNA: TGTGCCATCAGTGACAGGTCGCAAGAGACCCAGTACTTC. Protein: CAISDRSQETQYF.

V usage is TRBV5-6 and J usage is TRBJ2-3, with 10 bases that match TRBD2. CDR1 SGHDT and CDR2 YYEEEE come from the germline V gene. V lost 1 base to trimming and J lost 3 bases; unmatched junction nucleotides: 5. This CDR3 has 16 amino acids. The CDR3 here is CASSLLSGGATDTQYF. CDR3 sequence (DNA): TGTGCCAGCAGCTTGCTGAGCGGGGGGGCAACAGATACGCAGTATTTT.

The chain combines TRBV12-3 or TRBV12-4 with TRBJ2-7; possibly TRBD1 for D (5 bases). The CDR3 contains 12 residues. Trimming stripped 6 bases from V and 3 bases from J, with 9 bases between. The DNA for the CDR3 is TGTGCCAGCAGGGGCCAGGGCTACGAGCAGTACGTC. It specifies CASRGQGYEQYV.

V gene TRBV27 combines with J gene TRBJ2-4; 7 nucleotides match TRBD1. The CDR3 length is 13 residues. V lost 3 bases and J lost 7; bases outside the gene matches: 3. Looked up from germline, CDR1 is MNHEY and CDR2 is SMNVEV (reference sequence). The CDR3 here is CASSLGRGNIQYF. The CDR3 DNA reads TGTGCCAGCAGTTTGGGCAGGGGGAACATTCAGTACTTC.

The CDR3 reads CASSRTDYYEQYV. The CDR3 DNA reads as TGTGCCAGCAGCCGGACAGACTACTACGAGCAGTACGTC. The gene calls are TRBV28 and TRBJ2-7; D may be TRBD1 (6 bases). Trimming shortened V by 6 bases and J by 3 bases, and 12 bases separated the two germline ends. Germline V CDR1 and CDR2: MDHEN, SYDVKM. The CDR3 consists of 13 residues.

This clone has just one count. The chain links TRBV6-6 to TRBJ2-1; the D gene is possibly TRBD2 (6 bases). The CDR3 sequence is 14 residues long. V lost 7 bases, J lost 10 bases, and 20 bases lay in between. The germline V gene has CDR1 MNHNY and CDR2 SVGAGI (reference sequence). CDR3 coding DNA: TGTGCCAGCACCCCCGACCTACTAGCAAGCGAGCAGTTCTTC. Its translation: CASTPDLLASEQFF.

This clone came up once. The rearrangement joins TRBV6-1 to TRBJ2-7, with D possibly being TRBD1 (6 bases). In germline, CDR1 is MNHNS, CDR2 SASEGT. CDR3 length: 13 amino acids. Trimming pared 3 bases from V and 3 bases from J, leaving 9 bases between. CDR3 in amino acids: CASSEGHSYEQYV. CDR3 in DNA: TGTGCCAGCAGTGAGGGACATAGCTACGAGCAGTACGTC.

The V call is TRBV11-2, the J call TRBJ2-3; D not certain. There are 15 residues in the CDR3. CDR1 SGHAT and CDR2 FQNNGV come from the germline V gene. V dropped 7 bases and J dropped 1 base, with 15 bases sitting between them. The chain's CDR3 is CASTRGRLRTDTQYF. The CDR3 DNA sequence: TGTGCCAGCACCCGAGGCCGGCTACGCACAGATACGCAGTATTTT.

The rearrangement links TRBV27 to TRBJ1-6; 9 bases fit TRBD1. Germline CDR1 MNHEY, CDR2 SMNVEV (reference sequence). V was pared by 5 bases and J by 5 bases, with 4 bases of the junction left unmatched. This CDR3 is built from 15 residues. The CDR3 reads CASSPGTGNNSPLHF. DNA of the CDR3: TGTGCCAGCAGTCCCGGGACAGGGAATAATTCACCCCTCCACTTT.

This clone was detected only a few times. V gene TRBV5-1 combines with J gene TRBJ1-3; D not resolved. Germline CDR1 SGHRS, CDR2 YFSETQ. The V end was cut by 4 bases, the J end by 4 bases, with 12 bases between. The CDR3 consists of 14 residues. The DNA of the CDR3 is TGCGCCAGCAGCCCGGGAGCTGCAGGAAACACCATATATTTT. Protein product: CASSPGAAGNTIYF.

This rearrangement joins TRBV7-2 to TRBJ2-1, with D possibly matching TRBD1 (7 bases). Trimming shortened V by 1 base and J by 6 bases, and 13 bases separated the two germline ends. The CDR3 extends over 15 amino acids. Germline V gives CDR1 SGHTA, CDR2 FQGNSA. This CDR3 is CASSLGRGRSNEQFF. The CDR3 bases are TGTGCCAGCAGCTTAGGGAGGGGGCGCTCCAATGAGCAGTTCTTC.

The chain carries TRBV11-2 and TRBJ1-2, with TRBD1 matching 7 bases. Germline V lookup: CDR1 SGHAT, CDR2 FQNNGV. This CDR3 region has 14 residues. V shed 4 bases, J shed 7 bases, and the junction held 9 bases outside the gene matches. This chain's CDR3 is CASSYTTGVGGYTF. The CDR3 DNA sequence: TGTGCCAGCAGCTACACAACAGGGGTGGGTGGCTACACCTTC.

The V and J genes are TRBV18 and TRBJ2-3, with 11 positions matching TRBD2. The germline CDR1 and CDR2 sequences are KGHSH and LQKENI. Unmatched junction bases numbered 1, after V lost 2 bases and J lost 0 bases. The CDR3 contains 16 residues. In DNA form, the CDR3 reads TGTGCCAGCTCACCAAGGACTAGCGGGAGCACAGATACGCAGTATTTT. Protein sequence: CASSPRTSGSTDTQYF.